These 2 T cell receptor beta chains originate from one sample sequenced in a study of long-term antiretroviral therapy in people with HIV (dated 2022 in TCRdb). The immunoSEQ hsTCRB v3.0 assay was used at survey level resolution for TRB variable region sequencing. TCRdb provides this immuneACCESS table in a form limited to in-frame rearrangements. Some clones are lacking; in checked studies, under half of them reflect an unresolved V gene, and why the rest are absent is not known. The sample contains roughly 15,000 clones, around nine tenths of them found a single time. The leading ten clones occupy around 12% of the sample. The sequencing used unsorted PBMCs, collected 6.9 years after starting antiretroviral therapy. Receptor source: a man in his forties or fifties with HIV.

This sequence joins TRBV29-1 and TRBJ1-1, with a weak D call TRBD1 (6 bases). The length of the CDR3 is 14 residues. Germline CDR1 reads SQVTM; CDR2 reads ANQGSEA. V was trimmed by 7 bases and J by 4 bases, leaving 19 bases between them. This CDR3 is CSAGPGGGSTEAFF. The CDR3 DNA follows: TGCAGCGCAGGGCCGGGGGGCGGGAGCACTGAAGCTTTCTTT.

CDR3 bases: TGTGCCAGCAGCCCCACGGACAGGATAGGGTGGTCCGGGGAGCTGTTTTTT. Translation: CASSPTDRIGWSGELFF. The V call is TRBV9, the J call TRBJ2-2; 7 nucleotides align to TRBD1. V lost 4 bases, J lost 6 bases, and 15 bases stayed unmatched. Germline values: CDR1 SGDLS, CDR2 YYNGEE. The CDR3 loop spans 17 amino acids. Full variable domain (missing parts from reference TRBV9 and TRBJ2-2): DSGVTQTPKHLITATGQRVTLRCSPRSGDLSVYWYQQSLDQGLQFLIQYYNGEERAKGNILERFSAQQFPDLHSELNLSSLELGDSALYFCASSPTDRIGWSGELFFGEGSRLTVL.